Listed below are T cell receptor beta chains from one sample, sequenced in a study of sequential checkpoint blockade in melanoma. Assay: immunoSEQ multiplex PCR; the TCRdb copy retains only in-frame clones and omits some. The table records under 8,000 clones, 78% of them present only once. This specimen consisted of CD8+ T cells sorted from blood (inferred from file names), obtained from a patient given nivolumab and ipilimumab in sequence. The receptors were gathered from a human donor with melanoma. CDR3s include the opening cysteine and the closing phenylalanine or tryptophan. A D gene is named only where the DNA matches it firmly. Size tells how often a clone was seen (once, few, many) or the class of an expanded clone, and some rows leave it out.

clone_size j_call d_call v_call cdr3_aa cdr3_nt
. TRBJ2-3 TRBD2 TRBV4-1 CASSQERGGRTDTQYF TGCGCCAGCAGCCAAGAAAGGGGCGGGAGAACAGATACGCAGTATTTT
. TRBJ2-1 TRBD2 TRBV12-5 CASGLGAGGGISYNEQFF TGTGCTAGTGGTTTGGGGGCGGGAGGTGGGATCTCCTACAATGAGCAGTTCTTC
once TRBJ1-2 TRBD1 TRBV4-1 CASSPARQGASGYTF TGCGCCAGCAGCCCAGCCCGACAGGGGGCTTCTGGCTACACCTTC
. TRBJ2-3 TRBD2 TRBV2 CASSLTGTSGDTQYF TGTGCCAGCAGTCTGACCGGGACTAGCGGAGATACGCAGTATTTT
once TRBJ2-5 . TRBV4-1 CASSQDISRETQYF TGCGCCAGCAGCCAAGATATTAGCCGCGAGACCCAGTACTTC
. TRBJ2-7 TRBD2 TRBV10-3 CAISGGTSETVEQYF TGTGCCATCAGTGGGGGTACTAGCGAGACTGTGGAGCAGTACTTC
. TRBJ1-1 . TRBV5-1 CASSLLHSGTEAFF TGCGCCAGCAGCTTGTTGCACTCGGGCACTGAAGCTTTCTTT
. TRBJ2-1 TRBD2 TRBV5-1 CASSLTGLPRRQFF TGCGCCAGCAGCCTCACGGGACTACCCCGCCGGCAGTTCTTC
. TRBJ1-4 TRBD1 TRBV27 CASSRPDDRGEKLFF TGTGCCAGCAGTAGACCAGACGACAGGGGCGAAAAACTGTTTTTT
once TRBJ2-3 TRBD2 TRBV7-6 CASSHLAGGDTQYF TGTGCCAGCAGCCATTTAGCGGGAGGAGATACGCAGTATTTT
once TRBJ2-7 . TRBV6-1 CASSATLTGIHEQYF TGTGCCAGCAGCGCCACTCTGACAGGTATCCACGAGCAGTACTTC
. TRBJ2-1 . TRBV27 CASSISGSYNEQFF TGTGCCAGCAGTATAAGCGGTTCCTACAATGAGCAGTTCTTC
. TRBJ2-7 . TRBV28 CASSLEDYSYEQYF TGTGCCAGCAGTTTAGAGGATTATTCCTACGAGCAGTACTTC
few TRBJ2-2 TRBD1 TRBV27 CASSPRQGRDTGELFF TGTGCCAGCAGCCCCAGACAGGGAAGGGACACCGGGGAGCTGTTTTTT
. TRBJ2-1 TRBD2 TRBV5-3 CARSRSTGPFAGVLYNEQFF TGTGCCAGAAGCCGATCCACGGGACCTTTTGCGGGAGTACTCTACAATGAGCAGTTCTTC
few TRBJ1-5 . TRBV12-5 CAFSANQPQHF TGTGCCTTCTCCGCGAATCAGCCCCAGCATTTT
. TRBJ1-2 TRBD1 TRBV27 CASSSRTGRYGYTF TGTGCCAGCAGTTCCCGGACAGGCCGCTATGGCTACACCTTC
large TRBJ2-7 TRBD1 TRBV6-1 CASSEETGGYEQYF TGTGCCAGCAGTGAGGAAACAGGGGGCTACGAGCAGTACTTC
medium-sized TRBJ1-2 . TRBV7-2 CASSLDKPGTNYGYTF TGTGCCAGCAGCTTAGATAAGCCGGGAACTAACTATGGCTACACCTTC
once TRBJ2-1 TRBD2 TRBV27 CASSLSVAGRHEQFF TGTGCCAGCAGTTTATCGGTAGCGGGGCGTCATGAGCAGTTCTTC
. TRBJ2-7 . TRBV11-2 CASSPRGPYEQYF TGTGCCAGCAGCCCCAGGGGTCCCTACGAGCAGTACTTC
. TRBJ2-7 . TRBV4-1 CASSQGATYEQYF TGCGCCAGCAGCCAGGGGGCTACCTACGAGCAGTACTTC
. TRBJ2-2 . TRBV4-2 CASSPARGLGAGELFF TGTGCCAGCAGCCCGGCCCGGGGGTTAGGGGCCGGGGAGCTGTTTTTT
. TRBJ2-3 TRBD1 TRBV9 CASSVQGAPRGTDTQYF TGTGCCAGCAGCGTCCAGGGGGCACCAAGGGGCACAGATACGCAGTATTTT
. TRBJ2-5 . TRBV4-1 CASSHREQETQYF TGCGCCAGCAGCCACAGGGAACAAGAGACCCAGTACTTC
. TRBJ2-4 . TRBV18 CASSPPEGLAKNIQYF TGTGCCAGCTCACCACCTGAGGGACTAGCCAAAAACATTCAGTACTTC
. TRBJ2-3 TRBD2 TRBV4-1 CASSHYMGREGTTDTQYF TGCGCCAGCAGCCACTACATGGGACGGGAGGGAACCACAGATACGCAGTATTTT
. TRBJ1-1 . TRBV5-6 CASSLLDSEAFF TGTGCCAGCAGCTTGCTGGACAGCGAAGCTTTCTTT
. TRBJ1-1 . TRBV11-2 CASSISPGHNTEAFF TGTGCCAGCAGCATCTCGCCGGGACACAACACTGAAGCTTTCTTT
. TRBJ1-1 . TRBV10-3 CAISEGAKNVFF TGTGCCATCAGTGAAGGGGCCAAAAATGTTTTCTTT
once TRBJ2-3 TRBD2 TRBV7-9 CASSRSGIGVDTQYF TGTGCCAGCAGCCGAAGCGGGATTGGTGTGGATACGCAGTATTTT
. TRBJ1-2 . TRBV7-2 CASSREGYGYTF TGTGCCAGCAGCAGGGAGGGCTATGGCTACACCTTC
. TRBJ2-3 . TRBV7-3 CASRGNTDTQYF TGTGCCAGCAGGGGCAACACAGATACGCAGTATTTT
. TRBJ1-4 . TRBV29-1 CSVVTATNEKLFF TGCAGCGTCGTCACTGCAACTAATGAAAAACTGTTTTTT
few TRBJ2-7 . TRBV6-5 CASRKNLESYEQYF TGTGCCAGCAGAAAAAACCTTGAGAGTTACGAGCAGTACTTC
. TRBJ2-1 TRBD2 TRBV7-7 CASSLGETSPQFF TGTGCTAGCAGCCTAGGGGAGACTAGCCCCCAGTTCTTC
once TRBJ2-3 TRBD1 TRBV7-9 CASSPGTASTDTQYF TGTGCCAGCAGCCCAGGGACAGCTAGCACAGATACGCAGTATTTT
. TRBJ2-7 . TRBV7-9 CASSDSRGQYF TGTGCCAGCAGCGATAGTAGGGGGCAGTACTTC
. TRBJ2-1 TRBD2 TRBV4-3 CASSQDQLAGDNEQFF TGCGCCAGCAGCCAAGATCAACTAGCGGGAGACAATGAGCAGTTCTTC
. TRBJ2-1 TRBD2 TRBV7-8 CASSLSGTSGSNEQFF TGTGCCAGCAGCTTAAGTGGGACTAGCGGGAGTAATGAGCAGTTCTTC
. TRBJ2-2 . TRBV12-2 CASRPAGTGDPGELFF TGTGCAAGTCGCCCCGCCGGGACAGGGGACCCCGGGGAGCTGTTTTTT
. TRBJ2-7 TRBD1 TRBV19 CASSMTPDRLAYEQYF TGTGCCAGTAGTATGACCCCGGACAGGTTAGCCTACGAGCAGTACTTC
. TRBJ2-1 . TRBV27 CASSFPGALIYNEQFF TGTGCCAGCAGTTTCCCTGGGGCACTTATTTACAATGAGCAGTTCTTC
once TRBJ2-1 . TRBV7-3 CASSLTPYNEQFF TGTGCCAGCAGCCTGACACCTTACAATGAGCAGTTCTTC
. TRBJ2-5 TRBD2 TRBV7-6 CASSGLAGLQETQYF TGTGCCAGCAGCGGGCTAGCGGGCCTCCAAGAGACCCAGTACTTC
. TRBJ1-1 TRBD1 TRBV27 CASRPGDRWTEAFF TGTGCCAGCAGGCCAGGGGACAGGTGGACTGAAGCTTTCTTT
. TRBJ2-3 . TRBV7-6 CASSPSTSPDTQYF TGTGCCAGCAGCCCTTCAACTAGCCCGGATACGCAGTATTTT
. TRBJ2-3 . TRBV5-1 CASSEGVGSGDTQYF TGCGCCAGCAGCGAGGGAGTTGGTTCGGGCGATACGCAGTATTTT
. TRBJ1-4 . TRBV2 CASSEAWGTTNEKLFF TGTGCCAGCAGTGAAGCCTGGGGCACAACTAATGAAAAACTGTTTTTT
. TRBJ1-1 . TRBV6-1 CASSRTVNTEAFF TGTGCCAGCAGTAGGACAGTGAACACTGAAGCTTTCTTT
. TRBJ2-1 TRBD1 TRBV7-9 CASSDGTDTYNEQFF TGTGCCAGCAGCGACGGGACAGACACCTACAATGAGCAGTTCTTC
. TRBJ2-1 TRBD1 TRBV19 CASSIGTGKKEQFF TGTGCCAGTAGTATTGGGACAGGGAAAAAAGAGCAGTTCTTC
. TRBJ2-7 . TRBV5-4 CASSLDQGRNLEQYF TGTGCCAGCAGCTTGGATCAGGGGCGCAACCTCGAGCAGTACTTC
few TRBJ1-1 TRBD1 TRBV7-9 CASSPYVGGNTEAFF TGTGCCAGCAGCCCCTATGTAGGGGGCAACACTGAAGCTTTCTTT